Listed here are 24 T cell receptor beta chains from one sample, sequenced in a study of vaccination effects on CD4 cells after COVID-19. Generated by immunoSEQ multiplex PCR, the TCRdb table keeps only in-frame clones and is missing some. The table lists tens of thousands of clones, 70% to 80% of them singletons. These receptors have no identified antigens. The culture ran for 10 days before CD4+ T cells were isolated. Sequenced here: CD4+ T cells from PBMCs cultured without peptide, sampled before COVID-19 vaccination. All receptors come from a human donor who received a COVID-19 vaccine.

The chain combines TRBV9 with TRBJ1-2; 8 bases are a match to TRBD1. V was clipped by 3 bases and J by 8 bases; unmatched bases: 15. The CDR3 is 16 residues long. Germline V CDR1 and CDR2: SGDLS, YYNGEE. CDR3 in DNA: TGTGCCAGCAGCGCGACAGACAGGGGTTTAGTTCGCGGCTACACCTTC. It is translated as CASSATDRGLVRGYTF.

The V and J genes are TRBV19 and TRBJ2-6; the D is unclear. CDR3 length: 16 residues. The V and J ends lost 7 bases and 0 bases respectively, with 13 bases between them. Germline CDR1 is LNHDA and CDR2 is SQIVND (reference sequence). Written as DNA, the CDR3 is TGTGCCAGTAAGCCAGTCCTAAACTCTGGGGCCAACGTCCTGACTTTC. Translated: CASKPVLNSGANVLTF.

V gene TRBV12-5 combines with J gene TRBJ2-4; 7 nucleotides line up with TRBD1. The CDR3 sequence is 12 residues long. V lost 4 bases, J lost 6 bases, and 0 bases stayed unmatched. The germline gives CDR1 LGHNT, CDR2 FRNRAP. As DNA, the CDR3 is TGTGCTAGTGGTTACAGGGGAAACATTCAGTACTTC. This codes for CASGYRGNIQYF.

J is TRBJ1-4 and V is TRBV30; D not certain. The germline V and J ends were trimmed by 1 base and 11 bases, with 14 bases remaining between them. Germline lookup yields CDR1 GTSNPN and CDR2 SVGIG (reference sequence). The CDR3 sequence is 13 residues long. The CDR3 DNA reads TGTGCCTGGAGTGGGATTACCTCGGGGAAACTGTTTTTT. This encodes CAWSGITSGKLFF. The full variable domain, with the rest looked up from reference TRBV30 and TRBJ1-4, is SQTIHQWPATLVQPVGSPLSLECTVEGTSNPNLYWYRQAAGRGLQLLFYSVGIGQISSEVPQNLSASRPQDRQFILSSKKLLLSDSGFYLCAWSGITSGKLFFGSGTQLSVL.

The V call is TRBV6-5, the J call TRBJ1-1, with TRBD1 as a possible D gene (6 bases). CDR1 is MNHEY, CDR2 SVGAGI, per germline. V dropped 7 bases and J dropped 1 base, with 16 bases sitting between them. There are 15 residues in the CDR3. CDR3 sequence (DNA): TGTGCCAGCACCCCCTGGGGAGGGGGGAACACTGAAGCTTTCTTT. Translation gives CASTPWGGGNTEAFF.

This chain links TRBV11-1 with TRBJ2-1; 14 positions agree with TRBD2. Losses at the gene ends were 4 bases for V and 10 bases for J; bases not matched to a gene: 3. There are 14 residues in the CDR3. CDR1 is SGHAT and CDR2 is FQDESV in the germline V gene (reference sequence). This chain's CDR3 is CASSSGLAGEEQFF. CDR3 DNA: TGTGCCAGCAGCTCGGGACTAGCGGGGGAAGAGCAGTTCTTC.

The chain is built from TRBV9 and TRBJ2-5, with TRBD1 matching over 11 bases. This CDR3 comprises 15 residues. Germline CDR1 reads SGDLS; CDR2 reads YYNGEE. The V segment lost 4 bases and the J segment 2 bases; nucleotides outside the gene matches: 4. CDR3 amino acids: CASSPRDRGQETQYF. The DNA of the CDR3 is TGTGCCAGCAGCCCCCGGGACAGGGGGCAAGAGACCCAGTACTTC.

The CDR3 sequence: CASNDPGIGNYGYTF. CDR3 DNA: TGTGCCAGCAACGACCCCGGGATAGGGAACTATGGCTACACCTTC. This chain connects TRBV6-6 to TRBJ1-2; D is unclear. The V gene lost 7 bases and the J gene lost 2 bases, with 17 bases spanning the gap. The CDR3 runs to 15 residues. Germline assignment: CDR1 MNHNY and CDR2 SVGAGI (reference sequence).

The rearrangement uses TRBV5-1 and TRBJ2-5, with D maybe TRBD1 (6 bases). Per germline, CDR1 SGHRS and CDR2 YFSETQ. The CDR3 loop spans 14 amino acids. Trimming stripped 2 bases from V and 5 bases from J, with 13 bases between. CDR3 nucleotides: TGCGCCAGCAGCTTATTACAGGGACCCGAGACCCAGTACTTC. Translated, it gives CASSLLQGPETQYF.

The J gene is TRBJ2-5, the V gene TRBV10-1; possibly TRBD1 for D (6 bases). Germline V gives CDR1 WNHNN, CDR2 SYGVQD (reference sequence). The CDR3 extends over 15 amino acids. V lost 0 bases and J lost 2, with 10 bases in between. CDR3 nucleotides: TGCGCCAGCAGTGAGTCAGGGACATCACAAGAGACCCAGTACTTC. The encoded protein is CASSESGTSQETQYF.

The J gene is TRBJ1-6, the V gene TRBV2; D gene uncertain. Germline loops: CDR1 SNHLY, CDR2 FYNNEI. There are 16 residues in the CDR3. Between the trimmed V and J ends, which lost 2 bases and 10 bases, there was a span of 18 bases. CDR3 nucleotides: TGTGCCAGCAGTGAATTCGCGGGTAGGGTCGGATCACCCCTCCACTTT. Protein product: CASSEFAGRVGSPLHF. Filled out from reference TRBV2 and TRBJ1-6, the complete variable domain reads EPEVTQTPSHQVTQMGQEVILRCVPISNHLYFYWYRQILGQKVEFLVSFYNNEISEKSEIFDDQFSVERPDGSNFTLKIRSTKLEDSAMYFCASSEFAGRVGSPLHFGNGTRLTVT.

The rearrangement uses TRBV6-5 and TRBJ1-2; 7 positions match TRBD1. The CDR3 is 13 amino acids. The J segment lost 7 bases and the V segment lost 5 bases, leaving 7 bases of the junction unmatched. Germline CDR1 and CDR2: MNHEY and SVGAGI. The CDR3 DNA sequence: TGTGCCAGCAGTACCCGGGACAGTTCTGGCTACACCTTC. It specifies CASSTRDSSGYTF.

The chain is built from TRBV5-4 and TRBJ2-1, with 12 bases matching TRBD2. V lost 4 bases to trimming and J lost 16 bases; unmatched junction nucleotides: 6. CDR1 SGHNT and CDR2 YYREEE come from the germline V gene (reference sequence). This CDR3 has 12 amino acids. CDR3: CASSTRTSGEFF. The CDR3 DNA is TGTGCCAGCAGCACCCGGACTAGCGGGGAATTCTTC.

The genes are TRBV3-1 (or the pseudogene TRBV3-2) and TRBJ2-2; TRBD2 matches at 8 bases. Germline CDR1 reads LGHDT; CDR2 reads YNNKEL (reference sequence). This CDR3 is built from 16 residues. V shed 3 bases, J shed 4 bases, and the junction held 7 bases outside the gene matches. CDR3 in amino acids: CASSQTSGGGTGELFF. The CDR3 nucleotides read TGTGCCAGCAGCCAGACCAGCGGGGGAGGCACCGGGGAGCTGTTTTTT.

The CDR3 bases are TGCGCCAGCAGCCAAGTCGTCTCACCGGCGGGTCAGCCCCAGCATTTT. It is translated as CASSQVVSPAGQPQHF. The chain is built from TRBV4-3 and TRBJ1-5; no firm D call. The CDR3 is 16 amino acids. Germline lookup yields CDR1 LGHNA and CDR2 YSLEER. V shed 1 base and J shed 6 bases, with 16 bases lying between them.

The chain uses TRBV24-1 and TRBJ2-2; D unresolved. CDR3 length: 13 amino acids. Germline V lookup: CDR1 KGHDR, CDR2 SFDVKD. Deletions cut 6 bases from V and 5 bases from J, with 9 bases between. CDR3 DNA: TGTGCCACCAGTCGCTTGGGGACCGGGGAGCTGTTTTTT. Translated: CATSRLGTGELFF.

This clone has only a few counts. This chain links TRBV4-1 with TRBJ2-1, with D perhaps matching TRBD1 (5 bases). Trimming stripped 0 bases from V and 0 bases from J, with 9 bases between. In germline, CDR1 is MGHRA, CDR2 YSYEKL. The CDR3 loop spans 16 amino acids. CDR3 bases: TGCGCCAGCAGCCAAGACAGGGTAAGCTCCTACAATGAGCAGTTCTTC. Protein product: CASSQDRVSSYNEQFF.

J is TRBJ2-7 and V is TRBV12-5; the D is unclear. Germline V lookup: CDR1 LGHNT, CDR2 FRNRAP. The germline V and J ends were trimmed by 3 bases and 4 bases, with 10 bases remaining between them. The CDR3 is made up of 13 amino acids. As DNA, the CDR3 is TGTGCTAGTGGTTTCTCCACCGTATACGAGCAGTACGTC. Translation: CASGFSTVYEQYV.

The genes are TRBV30 and TRBJ1-3; D ambiguous. This CDR3 region has 18 residues. V was trimmed by 2 bases and J by 0 bases, leaving 20 bases between them. Germline CDR1 GTSNPN, CDR2 SVGIG (reference sequence). As DNA, the CDR3 is TGTGCCTGGAGTACACCACAGACTGGCGGCCCCTCTGGAAACACCATATATTTT. This encodes CAWSTPQTGGPSGNTIYF.

The chain uses TRBV18 and TRBJ1-1; D remains ambiguous. The length of the CDR3 is 15 residues. The V gene's germline CDR1 is KGHSH and CDR2 LQKENI. Trimming took off 3 bases at V and 0 bases at J, with 11 bases between the two ends. In nucleotides, the CDR3 is TGTGCCAGCTCACCGGTCATTGCAATGAACACTGAAGCTTTCTTT. Protein sequence: CASSPVIAMNTEAFF.

The chain is built from TRBV5-8 and TRBJ2-3, with 10 nucleotides matching TRBD2. Germline trimming cut 0 bases from V and 0 bases from J; bases unmatched to any gene: 1. The germline V gene has CDR1 SGHTS and CDR2 YDEGEE. The CDR3 has 16 residues. In nucleotides, the CDR3 is TGTGCCAGCAGCTTGGGACTAGCGGGTAGCACAGATACGCAGTATTTT. It encodes CASSLGLAGSTDTQYF.

The chain recombines TRBV6-5 with TRBJ1-2, with D possibly being TRBD1 (5 bases). Germline V gene lookup returns CDR1 MNHEY and CDR2 SVGAGI. This CDR3 contains 13 residues. The V gene lost 6 bases and the J gene lost 8 bases, with 16 bases spanning the gap. CDR3 coding DNA: TGTGCCAGCAGGCGGGGCTCCGGGAAGGGCTACACCTTC. It encodes CASRRGSGKGYTF.

Only a few counts were recorded for this clone. This chain links TRBV5-1 with TRBJ1-6, with 7 bases matching TRBD1. This CDR3 has 14 residues. Germline V lookup: CDR1 SGHRS, CDR2 YFSETQ. With 4 bases clipped from V and 5 bases from J, the junction kept 3 bases outside the gene matches. The CDR3 DNA reads TGCGCCAGCAGCCCGGGACAGAATAATTCACCCCTCCACTTT. It yields the protein CASSPGQNNSPLHF.

This clone was observed a few times. The chain joins TRBV29-1 to TRBJ2-7, with D perhaps TRBD2 (5 bases). Trimming pared 7 bases from V and 5 bases from J, leaving 12 bases between. CDR1 SQVTM and CDR2 ANQGSEA come from the germline V gene. The CDR3 totals 11 residues. The DNA for the CDR3 is TGCAGCGCAAACCTCGGGAACGAGCAGTACGTC. Its protein product is CSANLGNEQYV.